A single sample gave rise to the 28 T cell receptor beta chains below, sequenced in a study of tumor and adjacent non-tumor tissue in lung cancer (dated by TCRdb to the late 2010s). RNA was isolated from bulk, unsorted tissue, and RNA quality was assessed with a NanoDrop ND-1000 and an Agilent 2100. The normal lung samples consisted of distant non-tumor tissue collected more than 3 cm from the tumor edge. The library was obtained by multiplex PCR. Sequencing used an Illumina HiSeq 2500. TCRbeta libraries were constructed through three rounds of nested PCR with primers (Table S4) according to protocols modified from ARM-PCR. TCRdb applied fastp at Q25 and MiXCR to the public reads, then kept only in-frame beta chains. CDR3 protein sequences are deduplicated, and each keeps its most common genes and DNA. The sample profile shows 100,000 or so distinct CDR3 sequences; 65% of them were found once. Roughly 20% of the sample lies in the top ten.

The source material was distant non-tumor lung tissue. Receptor source: a man aged 25-40 years with non-small cell lung cancer.

The table lists this clonotype with many counts. In DNA, the CDR3 is TGTGCCAGCAGATTAAGCTGGGCAGATACGCAGTATTTT. Translating it yields CASRLSWADTQYF. The chain uses TRBV12-3 or TRBV12-4 and TRBJ2-3, with D unclear. The CDR3 consists of 13 residues. The ends were cut back, 6 bases at V and 4 bases at J, with 11 bases in the middle.

This clonotype was picked up many times. This sequence joins TRBV6-6 and TRBJ1-1; 8 nucleotides line up with TRBD1. Germline trimming cut 7 bases from V and 5 bases from J; bases unmatched to any gene: 9. The CDR3 consists of 14 residues. The germline gives CDR1 MNHNY, CDR2 SVGAGI (reference sequence). CDR3 protein: CASIYGQGGTEAFF. CDR3 bases: TGTGCCAGCATCTACGGACAGGGAGGGACTGAAGCTTTCTTT.

To note about this clonotype: The junction departs from germline at one end; a sequencing error may be responsible. The V and J genes are TRBV6-5 and TRBJ1-2, with D possibly TRBD1 on 6 matching bases. CDR3 size: 14 residues. The V gene's germline CDR1 is MNHEY and CDR2 SVGAGI. CDR3 in amino acids: CANSLITGTDGYTF. The CDR3 DNA follows: TGTGCCAACAGTCTCATAACAGGGACGGATGGCTACACCTTC.

As concerns this clonotype: Here the CDR3 omits its conserved ending phenylalanine or tryptophan, so a read error is the likely source. The chain carries TRBV4-1 and TRBJ2-7, with 9 bases that match TRBD2. The CDR3 extends over 15 amino acids. The germline V gene has CDR1 MGHRA and CDR2 YSYEKL. CDR3 nucleotides: TGCGCCAGCAGTCAAGAGCGGGGGGCCCCCTACGAGCAGTACCTC. Translated, it gives CASSQERGAPYEQYL.

In regard to this clonotype: A read error may explain this, as a much larger clone is one base away. The CDR3 here is CASSKKLVTYNEQFF. In DNA form, the CDR3 reads TGCGCCAGCAGCAAAAAGCTGGTAACCTACAATGAGCAGTTCTTC. The chain joins TRBV5-1 to TRBJ2-1; D not certain. The V gene lost 4 bases and the J gene lost 2 bases, with 13 bases spanning the gap. Germline V gene data show CDR1 as SGHRS and CDR2 as YFSETQ. The length of the CDR3 is 15 residues.

The chain has TRBV6-2 or TRBV6-3 and TRBJ2-1; D is perhaps TRBD1 or TRBD2 (5 bases each). V lost 8 bases to trimming and J lost 8 bases, with 19 bases between them. Germline V CDR1 and CDR2: MNHEY, SVGEGT. This CDR3 contains 14 residues. The CDR3 is CASYLGPAYDEQFF. The DNA of the CDR3 is TGTGCCAGCTACCTGGGACCAGCATACGATGAGCAGTTCTTC.

This clonotype appeared many times. V gene TRBV4-2 combines with J gene TRBJ2-2, with D perhaps assigned TRBD1 or TRBD2 (5 bases each). V was clipped by 3 bases and J by 7 bases, with 12 bases between them. Germline V gene sequence: CDR1 LGHNA, CDR2 YNFKEQ. CDR3 size: 14 residues. This CDR3 reads CASSHPGTGGELFF. The CDR3 DNA sequence: TGTGCCAGCAGCCATCCCGGGACGGGCGGGGAGCTGTTTTTT.

This clonotype was detected many times. The J gene is TRBJ2-1, the V gene TRBV30; possibly TRBD2 for D (6 bases). The CDR3 totals 14 residues. Trimming cost V 5 bases and J 7 bases, with 18 bases left between them. Germline CDR1 is GTSNPN and CDR2 is SVGIG (reference sequence). This CDR3 reads CAWALVSGVNEQFF. The CDR3 DNA sequence: TGTGCCTGGGCACTAGTTTCGGGGGTGAATGAGCAGTTCTTC.

Comment on this clonotype: The junction departs from germline at one end; a sequencing error may be responsible. The DNA for the CDR3 is TGCGTCAGCTGCCAAGAGGACTCCTACGAGCAGTACTTC. Translated, it gives CVSCQEDSYEQYF. The chain uses TRBV4-1 and TRBJ2-7; D not certain. The germline V gene encodes CDR1 MGHRA and CDR2 YSYEKL. There are 13 residues in the CDR3.

Comments on this clonotype: Possible read error: a much larger clone is one base away. The rearrangement uses TRBV24-1 and TRBJ2-1, with D possibly matching TRBD2 (6 bases). Germline V gene sequence: CDR1 KGHDR, CDR2 SFDVKD. The CDR3 runs 14 residues. The CDR3 reads CATSDLEGLNEQLF. The CDR3 nucleotides are TGTGCCACCAGTGATTTGGAGGGACTCAATGAGCAGTTGTTC.

This chain uses TRBV24-1 with TRBJ2-1; 7 bases match TRBD2. Per germline, CDR1 KGHDR and CDR2 SFDVKD. The trim removed 5 bases at V and 5 bases at J, leaving 14 bases unmatched. The CDR3 is 17 residues long. The CDR3 DNA reads as TGTGCCACCAGTGGTTTTTTAGCCGGCGGGAGCGACAATGAGCAGTTCTTC. This sequence encodes CATSGFLAGGSDNEQFF.

About this clonotype: One end of the junction is discordant with germline, which a read error may explain. V is TRBV6-5 and J is TRBJ2-1; D unresolved. The germline gives CDR1 MNHEY, CDR2 SVGAGI. The CDR3 sequence is 15 residues long. The CDR3 region has the DNA TGTCCCAGCAGTCTTAAGCCCCGAACCTACAATGGGCAGTTTTTC. It yields the protein CPSSLKPRTYNGQFF.

On this clonotype: A much larger clone lies a single base off, so this may be a read error. V gene TRBV4-2 combines with J gene TRBJ2-1; no definite D call. This CDR3 contains 15 residues. Germline V lookup: CDR1 LGHNA, CDR2 YNFKEQ. Written as DNA, the CDR3 is TGTGCCATCAGCCAAGATCTACAAATTTACAATGAGCAGTTCTTC. Translation: CAISQDLQIYNEQFF.

A note on this clonotype: One base away lies a much larger clone, so this may be a sequencing read error. The chain carries TRBV12-3 or TRBV12-4 and TRBJ1-3; no reliable D call. CDR3 size: 15 residues. The CDR3 nucleotides are TGTGCCTGCAGCAAAACAGCCAACTCTGGAAACACCATATATTTT. It codes for CACSKTANSGNTIYF.

The rearrangement joins TRBV24-1 to TRBJ1-5, with D maybe TRBD1 (5 bases). The germline gives CDR1 KGHDR, CDR2 SFDVKD. This CDR3 comprises 16 residues. The CDR3 DNA reads TGTGCTACCGAATTCCCGAGACAGATATACCATCAGCCCCAGCATTTT. Amino acids: CATEFPRQIYHQPQHF.

The rearrangement links TRBV20-1 to TRBJ2-7; no firm D call. Trimming took 0 bases from V and 0 from J, leaving 12 bases between them. The CDR3 consists of 15 residues. Germline CDR1 is DFQATT and CDR2 is SNEGSKA (reference sequence). The CDR3: CSARDLAESSYEQYF. DNA for the CDR3: TGCAGTGCTAGAGATCTCGCGGAAAGCTCCTACGAGCAGTACTTC.

The rearrangement joins TRBV24-1 to TRBJ1-5; possibly TRBD1 for D (5 bases). Germline V gene lookup returns CDR1 KGHDR and CDR2 SFDVKD. The CDR3 runs to 14 residues. The V end was cut by 6 bases, the J end by 0 bases, with 8 bases between. The CDR3 sequence: CATSWRGSNQPQHF. The CDR3, as DNA: TGTGCCACCAGTTGGAGGGGTAGCAATCAGCCCCAGCATTTT.

This clonotype came up once. The junction departs from the called germline gene at one end, perhaps through a read error. This chain uses TRBV29-1 with TRBJ2-7, with D maybe TRBD1 (6 bases). From germline, CDR1 is SQVTM and CDR2 ANQGSEA. This CDR3 is 16 amino acids long. CDR3 in DNA: TGCAGCGTTGGTTCCCCCAGGGGCCTTCGGTCCTATGAGCAGTACTTT. This gives the protein CSVGSPRGLRSYEQYF.

This clonotype was recorded a few times. This sequence joins TRBV4-2 and TRBJ2-7, with 7 bases fitting TRBD2. The CDR3 contains 16 residues. Looked up from germline, CDR1 is LGHNA and CDR2 is YNFKEQ. V shed 9 bases and J 0 bases; nucleotides not matched to a gene: 14. The CDR3 spells CARNQIASGLSYEQYF. CDR3 nucleotides: TGTGCCAGAAACCAAATTGCTAGCGGACTCTCCTACGAGCAGTACTTC.

This clonotype was seen just once. It is likely a read error, because the conserved phenylalanine at the end of the CDR3 is missing. The chain carries TRBV11-2 and TRBJ2-3; D call uncertain. CDR3 length: 16 amino acids. Germline V gene sequence: CDR1 SGHAT, CDR2 FQNNGV. CDR3: CASSLDGQVPTDTQYL. The CDR3 region has the DNA TGTGCCAGTAGCTTAGATGGGCAGGTCCCCACAGATACGCAGTATCTT.

Comments on this clonotype: A much larger clonotype is one base distant, so this may be a read error. The missing conserved phenylalanine or tryptophan at the end of this CDR3 makes a read error likely. The rearrangement links TRBV20-1 to TRBJ2-7, with 10 bases matching TRBD2. The junction had 6 bases not matched to a gene; V was cut back by 6 bases and J by 4 bases. Germline V CDR1 and CDR2: DFQATT, SNEGSKA (reference sequence). This CDR3 has 13 residues. The CDR3 spells CSAGAGGGYEQYL. CDR3 nucleotide sequence: TGCAGTGCAGGAGCGGGAGGGGGGTACGAGCAGTACTTG.

Concerning this clonotype itself: This may stem from a read error, because a much larger clone lies one nucleotide away. The chain employs TRBV28 and TRBJ1-2, with 7 bases aligning to TRBD1. The CDR3 runs 16 residues. V was pared by 5 bases and J by 3 bases, with 12 bases of the junction left unmatched. Germline lookup yields CDR1 MDHEN and CDR2 SYDVKM. CDR3: CASSTDYETGYYGYTF. DNA of the CDR3: TGTGCCAGCAGTACTGATTACGAGACAGGGTACTATGGCTACACCTTC.

The chain joins TRBV11-1 to TRBJ2-4; D unresolved. Trimming stripped 7 bases from V and 2 bases from J, with 18 bases between. The CDR3 consists of 16 residues. Per germline, CDR1 SGHAT and CDR2 FQDESV (reference sequence). The CDR3 spells CASTHSGEATKNIQYF. The CDR3 region has the DNA TGTGCCAGCACCCACTCGGGCGAGGCGACCAAAAACATTCAGTACTTC.

Worth noting for this clonotype: An end of the junction does not agree with germline; a read error may underlie this. The V gene is TRBV6-2 or TRBV6-3, the J gene TRBJ2-5; 9 bases align to TRBD2. The CDR3 has 15 residues. The germline V gene has CDR1 MNHEY and CDR2 SVGEGT. The CDR3 coding sequence is TGTGTCAGCAGCGAGCGGGGGGTTTCCCAAGAGACCCAGTACTTC. As protein: CVSSERGVSQETQYF.

On this clonotype itself: A read error may account for a junction end that differs from germline. CDR3 sequence (DNA): TGTGTCAGCACGGGGGATAATCAGCCCCAGCATTTT. Amino acid sequence: CVSTGDNQPQHF. The gene calls are TRBV6-1 and TRBJ1-5; D may be TRBD1 (5 bases). Germline CDR1 MNHNS, CDR2 SASEGT. There are 12 residues in the CDR3.

About this clonotype: The final CDR3 position lacks the conserved phenylalanine or tryptophan, pointing to a likely read error. The genes are TRBV10-2 and TRBJ2-1; 8 positions agree with TRBD2. The tail of the sequence fits TRBJ2-7 better, so the J call may be wrong. The CDR3 extends over 15 amino acids. CDR1 is WSHSY and CDR2 is SAAADI in the germline V gene. CDR3 coding DNA: TGCGCCAGCTGTGTAGCGGGAAGGGCCTACAATGAGCAGTACCTC. Translated: CASCVAGRAYNEQYL.

V and J are TRBV5-1 and TRBJ2-1; 10 nucleotides line up with TRBD1. With V trimmed by 4 bases and J by 6 bases, 4 bases remained unmatched. Looked up from germline, CDR1 is SGHRS and CDR2 is YFSETQ. The CDR3 totals 14 residues. The CDR3, as DNA: TGCGCCAGCAGCCGGGGACAGGGGAGCAATGAGCAGTTCTTC. Protein sequence: CASSRGQGSNEQFF.

Worth noting for this clonotype: Germline is not matched at one junction end, which may reflect a read error. The chain uses TRBV29-1 and TRBJ1-2; maybe TRBD1 (5 bases). This CDR3 has 14 amino acids. Germline lookup yields CDR1 SQVTM and CDR2 ANQGSEA. The CDR3 is CSVARDGNTYGYTF. DNA of the CDR3: TGTAGCGTTGCCCGGGACGGAAATACCTATGGCTACACCTTC.